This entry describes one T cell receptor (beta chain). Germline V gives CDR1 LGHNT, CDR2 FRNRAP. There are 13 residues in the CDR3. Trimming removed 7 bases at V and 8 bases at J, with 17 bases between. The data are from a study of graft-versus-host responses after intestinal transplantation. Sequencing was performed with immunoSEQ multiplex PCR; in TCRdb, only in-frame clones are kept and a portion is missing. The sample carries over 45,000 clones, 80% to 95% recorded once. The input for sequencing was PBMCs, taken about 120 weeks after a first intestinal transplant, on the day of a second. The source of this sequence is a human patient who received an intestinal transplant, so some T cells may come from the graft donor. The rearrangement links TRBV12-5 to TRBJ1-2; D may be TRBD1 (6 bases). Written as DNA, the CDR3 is TGTGCTAGTGACGCCGGGACACTTCACGGCTACACCTTC. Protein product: CASDAGTLHGYTF.